The T cell receptor (beta chain) under discussion was sequenced for a study of shared clonotypes between healthy human individuals. Study context: Aged between 18 and 49, the donors were a couple of women and three men. Per donor, three plates held CD4 naive cells, three held CD4 memory, two held CD8 naive and one held CD8 memory.

Germline lookup yields CDR1 MNHEY and CDR2 SMNVEV (reference sequence). CDR3 size: 14 residues. Trimming cost V 2 bases and J 4 bases, with 12 bases left between them. Profiled with immunoSEQ multiplex PCR; TCRdb holds only in-frame clones, not every one. Among 2 million to 2.5 million clones listed, 93% were seen once. Study-wide points: Non-shared clonotypes had lower generation probabilities than clonotypes shared by all four sorted-subset donors.

With respect to this clone: Its specificity is not known.

Input material: naive CD4+ T cells from PBMCs. Subset: CD45RA+ positively selected. The source is a man between 18 and 29 years old in good health. Some clones in this sample may be carry-over from other donors' samples. This chain joins TRBV27 and TRBJ2-7; tentative D call: TRBD1 (6 bases). The CDR3 sequence: CASSLQGWGYEQYF. In DNA, the CDR3 is TGTGCCAGCAGTTTACAGGGGTGGGGGTACGAGCAGTACTTC.